These 27 T cell receptor beta chains were sequenced from one sample in a study of cytomegalovirus exposure and HLA in healthy donors. Use of 60 Vbeta and 13 Jbeta primers characterized the PCR. Here immunoSEQ multiplex PCR was the method, and the copy in TCRdb shows in-frame clones only, minus some. This sample's table has some 200,000 clones. The material sequenced was PBMCs. These receptors came from a young man in good health and CMV-seronegative.

The gene calls are TRBV6-1 and TRBJ1-5, with D maybe TRBD1 (5 bases). The V and J ends lost 6 bases and 1 base respectively, with 13 bases between them. Germline V lookup: CDR1 MNHNS, CDR2 SASEGT. This CDR3 has 15 residues. CDR3 in amino acids: CASSGDLESNQPQHF. In nucleotides, the CDR3 is TGTGCCAGCAGCGGGGACTTGGAAAGCAATCAGCCCCAGCATTTT.

This chain links TRBV5-1 with TRBJ1-1; 9 nucleotides match TRBD1. Per germline, CDR1 SGHRS and CDR2 YFSETQ. The V and J ends lost 4 bases and 4 bases, in that order; junction bases with no gene match: 11. The CDR3 has 16 residues. CDR3 nucleotide sequence: TGCGCCAGCAGCGGGGGACAGGGAGGGGTAGGCACTGAAGCTTTCTTT. Encoded protein: CASSGGQGGVGTEAFF. Full variable domain (outside the CDR3, taken from reference TRBV5-1 and TRBJ1-1): KAGVTQTPRYLIKTRGQQVTLSCSPISGHRSVSWYQQTPGQGLQFLFEYFSETQRNKGNFPGRFSGRQFSNSRSEMNVSTLELGDSALYLCASSGGQGGVGTEAFFGQGTRLTVV.

The gene calls are TRBV21-1 and TRBJ1-1. TRBV21-1 is tagged as a pseudogene. The CDR3 covers 16 residues. Here the CDR3 reads CASSNEQRVWNTEAFF. For the CDR3, the DNA is TGTGCCAGCAGCAATGAACAGAGGGTGTGGAACACTGAAGCTTTCTTT.

The chain has TRBV5-4 and TRBJ2-3; 11 bases match TRBD2. V gave up 4 bases and J gave up 3 bases; unmatched junction bases: 7. Germline lookup yields CDR1 SGHNT and CDR2 YYREEE (reference sequence). The CDR3 loop spans 16 amino acids. In DNA, the CDR3 is TGTGCCAGCAGCCCCAATACTAGCGGGAGTACAGATACGCAGTATTTT. Encoded protein: CASSPNTSGSTDTQYF.

This chain connects TRBV6-6 to TRBJ2-3, with TRBD2 as a possible D gene (7 bases). The V gene's germline CDR1 is MNHNY and CDR2 SVGAGI (reference sequence). The CDR3 runs to 14 residues. V was cut by 7 bases and J by 2 bases, with 13 bases left in between. The CDR3 is CASIRGAHTDTQYF. Here the CDR3 DNA reads TGTGCCAGCATTCGGGGGGCACACACAGATACGCAGTATTTT.

The chain recombines TRBV6-5 with TRBJ1-2, with TRBD1 as a possible D gene (5 bases). The CDR3 is 15 amino acids. V was trimmed by 7 bases and J by 3 bases, leaving 18 bases between them. Germline V gives CDR1 MNHEY, CDR2 SVGAGI. The CDR3 DNA sequence: TGTGCCAGCAAATGGGGCACTCTGGCGGACTATGGCTACACCTTC. Protein product: CASKWGTLADYGYTF.

This chain joins TRBV7-9 and TRBJ2-5; 8 bases fit TRBD1. The DNA end is more similar to TRBJ2-7, so the J call may be wrong. The V gene's germline CDR1 is SEHNR and CDR2 FQNEAQ (reference sequence). The CDR3 covers 13 residues. CDR3 amino acids: CASEGGTGREQYF. In nucleotides, the CDR3 is TGTGCCTCGGAGGGCGGGACAGGTCGCGAGCAGTACTTC.

The chain is built from TRBV6-5 and TRBJ2-2; D is unresolved. Germline V gene data show CDR1 as MNHEY and CDR2 as SVGAGI. Trimming removed 0 bases at V and 0 bases at J, with 8 bases between. This CDR3 has 16 amino acids. CDR3 sequence reads: CASSYSSLANTGELFF. The CDR3 DNA sequence: TGTGCCAGCAGTTACTCGAGCCTAGCGAACACCGGGGAGCTGTTTTTT.

This rearrangement joins TRBV7-9 to TRBJ1-2, with a weak D call TRBD1 (5 bases). The V end was cut by 2 bases, the J end by 4 bases, with 14 bases between. Germline-derived CDR1 and CDR2 are SEHNR and FQNEAQ (reference sequence). The CDR3 runs to 15 residues. The CDR3 nucleotides read TGTGCCAGCAGCTTAACCCGACAGCTTTCCTATGGCTACACCTTC. Translating it yields CASSLTRQLSYGYTF.

The CDR3 nucleotides are TGTGCCAGCAGCCTCGGGTGGAGAGACACAGATACGCAGTATTTT. Translated: CASSLGWRDTDTQYF. The rearrangement uses TRBV5-5 and TRBJ2-3; D uncertain. V was clipped by 4 bases and J by 2 bases, with 14 bases between them. Germline V gene lookup returns CDR1 SGHKS and CDR2 YYEKEE (reference sequence). The CDR3 totals 15 residues.

The chain joins TRBV19 to TRBJ1-5; 8 bases align to TRBD1. Germline V gene lookup returns CDR1 LNHDA and CDR2 SQIVND (reference sequence). The CDR3 covers 15 residues. Unmatched junction bases numbered 7, after V lost 4 bases and J lost 5 bases. CDR3 bases: TGTGCCAGTAGTACCGGACAGGGAGGCGATCAGCCCCAGCATTTT. Its translation is CASSTGQGGDQPQHF.

The rearrangement uses TRBV7-8 and TRBJ1-1; a possible D gene is TRBD1 (6 bases). Germline V gene sequence: CDR1 SGHVS, CDR2 FQNEAQ. The CDR3 sequence is 15 residues long. Trimming cost V 1 base and J 3 bases, with 12 bases left between them. The CDR3 spells CASSLEGGRDTEAFF. The CDR3 DNA follows: TGTGCCAGCAGCTTAGAGGGGGGGCGGGACACTGAAGCTTTCTTT.

This rearrangement joins TRBV2 to TRBJ1-2; 7 nucleotides align to TRBD1. Germline V CDR1 and CDR2: SNHLY, FYNNEI. The CDR3 loop spans 11 amino acids. With V trimmed by 6 bases and J by 7 bases, 2 bases remained unmatched. Here the CDR3 DNA reads TGTGCCAGCAGGGACAGGAGTGGCTACACCTTC. Its protein is CASRDRSGYTF.

The chain couples TRBV6-1 to TRBJ1-1; 7 nucleotides line up with TRBD1. Germline V gives CDR1 MNHNS, CDR2 SASEGT. V shed 6 bases and J 9 bases; nucleotides not matched to a gene: 10. The CDR3 length is 13 residues. This CDR3 reads CASSEDRTVQAFF. The DNA for the CDR3 is TGTGCCAGCAGCGAGGACAGGACCGTCCAAGCTTTCTTT.

This chain links TRBV9 with TRBJ2-1; TRBD2 matches at 8 bases. J gave up 7 bases and V 2 bases, and 8 bases lay outside the gene matches. The CDR3 is 15 amino acids. Looked up from germline, CDR1 is SGDLS and CDR2 is YYNGEE. In DNA form, the CDR3 reads TGTGCCAGCAGCGTTAGCGGGAATCCGCCGAATGAGCAGTTCTTC. Its protein product is CASSVSGNPPNEQFF.

The chain has TRBV15 and TRBJ2-3; D remains unclear. Trimming removed 0 bases at V and 6 bases at J, with 13 bases between. Germline V CDR1 and CDR2: LNHNV, YYDKDF (reference sequence). The CDR3 contains 15 residues. In DNA, the CDR3 is TGTGCCACCAGCAGAGATCGAAGCGACTGGGATACGCAGTATTTT. Translation gives CATSRDRSDWDTQYF.

This chain uses TRBV30 with TRBJ1-3; 7 bases fit TRBD1. V gave up 2 bases and J gave up 0 bases; unmatched junction bases: 16. The germline gives CDR1 GTSNPN, CDR2 SVGIG (reference sequence). The CDR3 is 19 residues long. The chain's CDR3 is CAWSSPRGNENPSGNTIYF. Here the CDR3 DNA reads TGTGCCTGGAGTTCTCCCAGGGGGAATGAGAACCCCTCTGGAAACACCATATATTTT.

The chain couples TRBV10-1 to TRBJ2-3, with 9 bases aligning to TRBD1. CDR1 is WNHNN and CDR2 is SYGVQD in the germline V gene (reference sequence). Trimming took 6 bases from V and 4 from J; bases not matched to a gene: 11. The CDR3 extends over 16 amino acids. CDR3 sequence reads: CASSDRTGAFPDTQYF. The CDR3 DNA follows: TGCGCCAGCAGCGATCGGACAGGGGCATTCCCAGATACGCAGTATTTT.

V and J are TRBV2 and TRBJ2-3; D remains ambiguous. Germline CDR1 is SNHLY and CDR2 is FYNNEI. The CDR3 spans 14 residues. V was trimmed by 8 bases and J by 0 bases, leaving 12 bases between them. CDR3 in amino acids: CASVWAASTDTQYF. CDR3 DNA sequence: TGTGCCAGCGTTTGGGCAGCTAGCACAGATACGCAGTATTTT.

V is TRBV18 and J is TRBJ2-1; D is undetermined. Trimming took off 1 base at V and 7 bases at J, with 11 bases between the two ends. The V gene's germline CDR1 is KGHSH and CDR2 LQKENI. The CDR3 has 14 residues. CDR3 sequence reads: CASSPRAKTNEQFF. In nucleotides, the CDR3 is TGTGCCAGCTCACCACGAGCCAAGACTAATGAGCAGTTCTTC.

This rearrangement joins TRBV5-1 to TRBJ1-5; 7 bases are shared with TRBD1. The V gene's germline CDR1 is SGHRS and CDR2 YFSETQ. After removal of 4 bases from V and 1 base from J, the junction contained 5 bases not matched to a gene. The CDR3 loop spans 15 amino acids. DNA for the CDR3: TGCGCCAGCAGCGGAGGGGACAGCAGCAATCAGCCCCAGCATTTT. This gives the protein CASSGGDSSNQPQHF.

The gene calls are TRBV5-1 and TRBJ2-5; the match to TRBD2 covers 9 bases. V dropped 5 bases and J dropped 5; count of bases not matched to a gene: 13. Germline CDR1 reads SGHRS; CDR2 reads YFSETQ. This CDR3 has 16 amino acids. The DNA of the CDR3 is TGCGCCAGCAGTGCGGGAGCGGGGGGCGATTCGGAGACCCAGTACTTC. It is translated as CASSAGAGGDSETQYF.

The rearrangement joins TRBV2 to TRBJ1-1, with D hard to call. CDR3 size: 15 residues. Trimming took off 1 base at V and 1 base at J, with 10 bases between the two ends. CDR1 SNHLY and CDR2 FYNNEI come from the germline V gene. CDR3 residues: CASSEGSAGNTEAFF. The CDR3 nucleotides read TGTGCCAGCAGTGAAGGCTCAGCGGGGAACACTGAAGCTTTCTTT.

This chain joins TRBV25-1 and TRBJ2-2; perhaps TRBD1 as D (6 bases). This CDR3 region has 15 residues. V shed 5 bases and J shed 4 bases, with 14 bases lying between them. Germline CDR1 is MGHDK and CDR2 is SYGVNS. For the CDR3, the DNA is TGTGCCAGCAGTCACTCAACAGGGTTCACCGGGGAGCTGTTTTTT. This gives the protein CASSHSTGFTGELFF.

The rearrangement uses TRBV28 and TRBJ1-1, with 9 bases matching TRBD1. The CDR3 runs 15 residues. Germline values: CDR1 MDHEN, CDR2 SYDVKM. V was clipped by 7 bases and J by 4 bases; unmatched bases: 10. The CDR3 DNA reads TGTGCCAGCAAAACAGGGGGCGTGCTTGTCACTGAAGCTTTCTTT. This gives the protein CASKTGGVLVTEAFF.

This chain uses TRBV5-1 with TRBJ1-2; D not certain. The CDR3 contains 13 residues. Germline CDR1 and CDR2: SGHRS and YFSETQ. Trimming left V 1 base short and J 8 bases short, with 12 bases between. Here the CDR3 reads CASSLREDAGYTF. DNA of the CDR3: TGCGCCAGCAGCTTGCGGGAGGACGCAGGCTACACCTTC.

V and J are TRBV5-1 and TRBJ2-2; D not certain. Per germline, CDR1 SGHRS and CDR2 YFSETQ. V lost 0 bases to trimming and J lost 4 bases, with 19 bases between them. This CDR3 region has 18 residues. CDR3: CASSLDSASLSVTGELFF. The CDR3 DNA reads TGCGCCAGCAGCTTGGATTCAGCGAGCCTCTCGGTCACCGGGGAGCTGTTTTTT.